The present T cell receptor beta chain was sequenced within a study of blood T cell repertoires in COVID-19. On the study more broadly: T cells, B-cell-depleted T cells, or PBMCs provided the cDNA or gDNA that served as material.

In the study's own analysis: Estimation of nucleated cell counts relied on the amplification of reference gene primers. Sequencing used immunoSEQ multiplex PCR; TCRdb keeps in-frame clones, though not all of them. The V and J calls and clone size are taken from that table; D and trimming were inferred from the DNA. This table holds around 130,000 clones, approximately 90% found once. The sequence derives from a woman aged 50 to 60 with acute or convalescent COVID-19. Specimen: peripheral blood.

The CDR3 DNA sequence: TGTGCCAGTAGTGCCCCCGGGACAGGGGGGTTCGGGGAGCTGTTTTTT. Its translation is CASSAPGTGGFGELFF. V gene TRBV19 combines with J gene TRBJ2-2; 11 positions match TRBD1. This CDR3 has 16 amino acids. The V segment lost 5 bases and the J segment 7 bases; nucleotides outside the gene matches: 9. CDR1 and CDR2 from the germline V gene are LNHDA and SQIVND (reference sequence). Full variable domain (rest looked up from reference TRBV19 and TRBJ2-2): DGGITQSPKYLFRKEGQNVTLSCEQNLNHDAMYWYRQDPGQGLRLIYYSQIVNDFQKGDIAEGYSVSREKKESFPLTVTSAQKNPTAFYLCASSAPGTGGFGELFFGEGSRLTVL.